This T cell receptor beta chain was retrieved from a study of CD8 T cells in ankylosing spondylitis. The germline V and J ends were trimmed by 7 bases and 3 bases, with 17 bases remaining between them. Germline assignment: CDR1 LGHDT and CDR2 YNNKEL (reference sequence). The CDR3 sequence is 15 residues long. Study results and limitations: Disease-associated clones were reportedly significantly overrepresented in matched ankylosing spondylitis synovial fluid. About 8 highly homologous variants formed a TCR beta motif that appeared characteristic of ankylosing spondylitis blood.

Library preparation for TCR beta used quantitative 5'-RACE with molecular barcodes. TCRdb ran MiXCR on the 5' RACE reads and lists one entry per CDR3 protein. The sample lists about 150,000 distinct CDR3 sequences; about an eighth were seen once. This clonotype was picked up many times. Its antigen is unknown. The source of this sequence is a female donor with ankylosing spondylitis or in good health (not recorded which). This rearrangement joins TRBV3-1 to TRBJ2-3; perhaps TRBD1 as D (5 bases). Sequenced: blood, either unsorted or a sorted T cell fraction (not recorded which). Here the CDR3 reads CASTSDLDRTDTQYF. In nucleotides, the CDR3 is TGTGCCAGCACCTCTGACCTAGACAGAACAGATACGCAGTATTTT.